This T cell receptor beta chain was sequenced in a study of control samples from healthy donors and cancer patients. Trimming left V 3 bases short and J 7 bases short, with 11 bases between. Germline values: CDR1 SGDLS, CDR2 YYNGEE. There are 14 residues in the CDR3. This table comes from immunoSEQ multiplex PCR, and its TCRdb copy is limited to in-frame clones, with some not included. Among about 160,000 clones listed, less than 95% were seen once. This clonotype was obtained from a man in his sixties with colorectal cancer. Sequenced sample: PBMCs. V gene TRBV9 combines with J gene TRBJ1-6, with D perhaps matching TRBD1 (5 bases). The CDR3 loop reads CASSEGTTNSPLHF. In nucleotides, the CDR3 is TGTGCCAGCAGCGAAGGGACGACGAATTCACCCCTCCACTTT.